The table lists the clone carrying this TCR beta chain with a few counts. This CDR3 has 16 residues. The germline V gene encodes CDR1 LNHDA and CDR2 SQIVND (reference sequence). V gave up 7 bases and J gave up 6 bases, with 24 bases separating them. This sample is part of a study of blood T cell repertoires in COVID-19. Overall study context: T cells, B-cell-depleted T cells, or PBMCs supplied cDNA or gDNA.

Original analysis: Amplification of reference gene primers provided the estimated nucleated cell counts. Profiled with immunoSEQ multiplex PCR; TCRdb holds only in-frame clones, not every one. V, J and clone size reflect that table, while D and trimming were determined from the DNA. The data contain 200,000 to 250,000 clones, roughly 85% of them singletons. The V and J genes are TRBV19 and TRBJ1-2; TRBD1 is a possible D gene (5 bases). The receptor's source is a woman of 80 years or more with acute or convalescent COVID-19. Sequences were obtained from peripheral blood. CDR3 DNA sequence: TGTGCCAGTACCTTCGGGACTGACTATAAAAGGGATGGCTACACCTTC. This encodes CASTFGTDYKRDGYTF.